This paragraph reports one T cell receptor beta chain. This specimen belongs to a study of blood T cell repertoires in COVID-19. Study at large: Specimens from acute and convalescent COVID-19 originated in the United States, Italy and Spain. In each case, the material was cDNA or gDNA derived from T cells, B-cell-depleted T cells, or PBMCs.

V was clipped by 4 bases and J by 3 bases, with 10 bases between them. The CDR3 has 13 residues. From germline, CDR1 is SGHTA and CDR2 FQGNSA. Original handling: Amplifying reference gene primers gave estimates of nucleated cell counts. Generated by immunoSEQ multiplex PCR, the TCRdb table keeps only in-frame clones and is missing some. That table supplies the V and J calls and clone size; D and trimming were determined from the DNA. The table lists about 73,000 clones, around 81% of them singletons. The V gene is TRBV7-2, the J gene TRBJ2-7; no definite D call. The TCR originated in a human donor in a cohort sampled during active COVID-19. The sample taken for sequencing was peripheral blood. The CDR3 protein is CASSSSTVYEQYF. In DNA, the CDR3 is TGTGCCAGCAGCTCCTCCACAGTCTACGAGCAGTACTTC. The full variable domain, with the rest looked up from reference TRBV7-2 and TRBJ2-7, is GAGVSQSPSNKVTEKGKDVELRCDPISGHTALYWYRQSLGQGLEFLIYFQGNSAPDKSGLPSDRFSAERTGGSVSTLTIQRTQQEDSAVYLCASSSSTVYEQYFGPGTRLTVT.